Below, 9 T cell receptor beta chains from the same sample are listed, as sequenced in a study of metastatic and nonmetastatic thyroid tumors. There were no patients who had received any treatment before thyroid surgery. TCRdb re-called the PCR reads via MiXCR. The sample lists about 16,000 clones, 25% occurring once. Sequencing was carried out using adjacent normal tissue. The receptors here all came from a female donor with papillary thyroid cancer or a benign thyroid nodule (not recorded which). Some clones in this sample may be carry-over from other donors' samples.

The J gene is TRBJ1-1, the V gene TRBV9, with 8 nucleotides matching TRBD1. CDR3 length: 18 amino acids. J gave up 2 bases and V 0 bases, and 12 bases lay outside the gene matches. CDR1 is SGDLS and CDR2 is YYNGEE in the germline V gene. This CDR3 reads CASSVGGLRTGPNTEAFF. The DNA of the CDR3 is TGTGCCAGCAGCGTAGGAGGCCTCCGGACAGGGCCAAACACTGAAGCTTTCTTT.

The CDR3 nucleotides read TGTGCCAACCAAGCCCGGGGCAGAGGAAACTATGGCTACACCTTC. Protein: CANQARGRGNYGYTF. The chain links TRBV28 to TRBJ1-2, with D possibly being TRBD1 (5 bases). The CDR3 contains 15 residues. V lost 10 bases to trimming and J lost 2 bases, with 20 bases between them. The germline gives CDR1 MDHEN, CDR2 SYDVKM.

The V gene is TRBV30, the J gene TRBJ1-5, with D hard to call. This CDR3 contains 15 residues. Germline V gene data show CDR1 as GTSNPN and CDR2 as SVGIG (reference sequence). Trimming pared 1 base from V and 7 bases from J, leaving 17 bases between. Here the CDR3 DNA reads TGTGCCTGGAGTGCTCGCCTCTCTTCAAACCAGCCCCAGCATTTT. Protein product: CAWSARLSSNQPQHF.

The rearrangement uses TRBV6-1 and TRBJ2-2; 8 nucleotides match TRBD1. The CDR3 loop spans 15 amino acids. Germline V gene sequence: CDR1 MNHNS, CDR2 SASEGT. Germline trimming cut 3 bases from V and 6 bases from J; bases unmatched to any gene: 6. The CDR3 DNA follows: TGTGCCAGCAGTGAGGGACAGGCTCGAGCCGGGGAGCTGTTTTTT. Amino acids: CASSEGQARAGELFF.

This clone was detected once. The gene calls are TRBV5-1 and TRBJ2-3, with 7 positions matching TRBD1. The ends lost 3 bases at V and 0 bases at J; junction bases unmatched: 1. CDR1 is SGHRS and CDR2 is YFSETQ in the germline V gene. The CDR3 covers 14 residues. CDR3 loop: CASSSQGSTDTQYF. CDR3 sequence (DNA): TGCGCCAGCAGCTCACAGGGGAGCACAGATACGCAGTATTTT.

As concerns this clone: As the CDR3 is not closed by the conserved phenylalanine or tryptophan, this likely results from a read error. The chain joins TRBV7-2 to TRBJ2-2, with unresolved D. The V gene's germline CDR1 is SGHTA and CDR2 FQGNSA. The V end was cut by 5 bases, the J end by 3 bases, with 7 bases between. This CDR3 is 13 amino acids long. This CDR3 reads CASSPDYTGELFL. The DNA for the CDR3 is TGTGCCAGCAGCCCCGACTACACCGGGGAGCTGTTTCTT.

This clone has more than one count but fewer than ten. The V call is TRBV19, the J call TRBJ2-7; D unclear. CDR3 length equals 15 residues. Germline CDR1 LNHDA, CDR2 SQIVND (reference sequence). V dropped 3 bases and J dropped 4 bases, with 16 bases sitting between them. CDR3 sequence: CASSIGRLGVYEQYF. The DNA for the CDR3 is TGTGCCAGTAGTATTGGAAGGCTAGGTGTTTACGAGCAGTACTTC.

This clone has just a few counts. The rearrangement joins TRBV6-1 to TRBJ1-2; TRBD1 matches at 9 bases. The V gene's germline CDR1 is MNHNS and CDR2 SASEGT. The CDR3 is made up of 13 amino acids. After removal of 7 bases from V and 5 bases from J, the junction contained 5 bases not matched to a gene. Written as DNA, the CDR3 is TGTGCCAGCAAAAACAGGGGGCTTTATGGCTACACCTTC. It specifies CASKNRGLYGYTF.

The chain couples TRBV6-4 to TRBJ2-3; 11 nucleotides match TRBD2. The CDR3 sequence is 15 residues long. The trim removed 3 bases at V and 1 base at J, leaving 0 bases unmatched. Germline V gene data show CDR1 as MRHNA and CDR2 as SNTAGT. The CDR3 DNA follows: TGTGCCAGCAGTGAGACTAGCGGGGGCACAGATACGCAGTATTTT. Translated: CASSETSGGTDTQYF.